The 12 T cell receptor beta chains in this list originate from one sample, sequenced in a study of blood T cell repertoires in COVID-19. TCRdb's table, derived via immunoSEQ multiplex PCR, lists solely in-frame clones and lacks some. Here the sample spans fewer than 350,000 clones, approximately 90% being singletons. Material for sequencing was PBMCs or T cells enriched from blood (not recorded which). The receptors here all came from a man in his forties who had been exposed to COVID-19.

The CDR3 protein is CASAGTGGHNEQFF. CDR3 nucleotides: TGTGCCAGCGCCGGGACAGGAGGTCACAATGAGCAGTTCTTC. The rearrangement uses TRBV3-1 (or the pseudogene TRBV3-2) and TRBJ2-1; 8 bases are a match to TRBD1. The CDR3 length is 14 residues. Germline CDR1 LGHDT, CDR2 YNNKEL (reference sequence). Unmatched junction bases numbered 8, after V lost 8 bases and J lost 5 bases.

The J gene is TRBJ1-1, the V gene TRBV7-9; 12 positions match TRBD1. V was pared by 1 base and J by 5 bases, with 2 bases of the junction left unmatched. The CDR3 is 15 residues long. Germline V gene data show CDR1 as SEHNR and CDR2 as FQNEAQ (reference sequence). CDR3 region: CASSLGDRGRTEAFF. The DNA of the CDR3 is TGTGCCAGCAGCTTAGGGGACAGGGGGCGGACTGAAGCTTTCTTT.

This clone has more than one count but fewer than ten. One junction end disagrees with the germline gene, perhaps due to a read error. The chain is built from TRBV4-3 and TRBJ2-1; TRBD1 might be the D (6 bases). CDR1 and CDR2 (germline): LGHNA, YSLEER. The CDR3 is 15 amino acids. DNA for the CDR3: TGCGCCAGCAGCCAAGCAGGGGACCCTTACAGTGAGCAGTTCTTC. It is translated as CASSQAGDPYSEQFF.

The rearrangement joins TRBV7-9 to TRBJ1-1; D ambiguous. Germline CDR1 reads SEHNR; CDR2 reads FQNEAQ (reference sequence). The CDR3 length is 12 residues. V shed 5 bases and J shed 3 bases, with 7 bases lying between them. This CDR3 reads CASSPRDTEAFF. The DNA for the CDR3 is TGTGCCAGCAGCCCCCGGGACACTGAAGCTTTCTTT.

J is TRBJ1-2 and V is TRBV7-9; D not certain. The CDR3 has 13 residues. Looked up from germline, CDR1 is SEHNR and CDR2 is FQNEAQ (reference sequence). V was cut by 0 bases and J by 8 bases, with 10 bases left in between. This CDR3 reads CASSLAGGIGYTF. DNA for the CDR3: TGTGCCAGCAGCTTAGCGGGCGGGATCGGCTACACCTTC.

This clone was found a few times. The chain recombines TRBV3-1 (or the pseudogene TRBV3-2) with TRBJ2-2; 8 bases are a match to TRBD1. The CDR3 runs to 14 residues. With 7 bases clipped from V and 8 bases from J, the junction kept 9 bases outside the gene matches. The germline CDR1 and CDR2 sequences are LGHDT and YNNKEL (reference sequence). The CDR3 sequence: CASTWDRNGGELFF. The CDR3 nucleotides are TGTGCCAGCACCTGGGACAGGAATGGGGGGGAGCTGTTTTTT.

This chain connects TRBV11-2 to TRBJ1-1; tentative D call: TRBD1 (5 bases). There are 15 residues in the CDR3. V lost 0 bases to trimming and J lost 4 bases, with 12 bases between them. CDR1 and CDR2 from the germline V gene are SGHAT and FQNNGV. The CDR3 spells CASSLEGARITEAFF. Here the CDR3 DNA reads TGTGCCAGCAGCTTAGAAGGGGCGCGTATCACTGAAGCTTTCTTT.

In nucleotides, the CDR3 is TGTGCCAGCTCACCGACAGTCACAGATACGCAGTATTTT. This gives the protein CASSPTVTDTQYF. The chain uses TRBV18 and TRBJ2-3, with D maybe TRBD1 (5 bases). Looked up from germline, CDR1 is KGHSH and CDR2 is LQKENI. V was shortened by 3 bases and J by 2 bases, with 6 bases between the two germline ends. The CDR3 has 13 residues. The full variable domain, its missing parts supplied by reference TRBV18 and TRBJ2-3, is NAGVMQNPRHLVRRRGQEARLRCSPMKGHSHVYWYRQLPEEGLKFMVYLQKENIIDESGMPKERFSAEFPKEGPSILRIQQVVRGDSAAYFCASSPTVTDTQYFGPGTRLTVL.

This chain connects TRBV4-3 to TRBJ1-4; D is unclear. The length of the CDR3 is 14 residues. Trimming removed 0 bases at V and 9 bases at J, with 11 bases between. Germline values: CDR1 LGHNA, CDR2 YSLEER. CDR3 coding DNA: TGCGCCAGCAGCCAAGATTTAACAGATAAAAAACTGTTTTTT. Protein product: CASSQDLTDKKLFF.

The J gene is TRBJ1-2, the V gene TRBV6-5, with D perhaps TRBD1 (6 bases). The V gene's germline CDR1 is MNHEY and CDR2 SVGAGI. The CDR3 has 14 amino acids. V lost 6 bases to trimming and J lost 4 bases, with 15 bases between them. The CDR3 sequence is CASRTGGQPYGYTF. The CDR3 DNA reads as TGTGCCAGCAGGACGGGCGGACAGCCCTATGGCTACACCTTC.

This clone is a singleton in its sample. The chain employs TRBV27 and TRBJ1-1; the match to TRBD1 covers 7 bases. V was pared by 3 bases and J by 2 bases, with 6 bases of the junction left unmatched. The CDR3 totals 15 residues. CDR1 is MNHEY, CDR2 SMNVEV, per germline (reference sequence). CDR3 sequence reads: CASSLEGASNTEAFF. The CDR3 bases are TGTGCCAGCAGTTTGGAGGGGGCAAGTAACACTGAAGCTTTCTTT.

The chain carries TRBV5-6 and TRBJ2-1; D unresolved. The V gene's germline CDR1 is SGHDT and CDR2 YYEEEE. Trimming left V 0 bases short and J 7 bases short, with 8 bases between. The CDR3 is 13 residues long. The CDR3 loop reads CASSLGGINEQFF. The CDR3 region has the DNA TGTGCCAGCAGCTTGGGCGGAATTAATGAGCAGTTCTTC.